These 17 T cell receptor beta chains share one sample of origin, sequenced in a study of OX40 agonist ivuxolimab in advanced cancers. The library was prepared using the immunoSEQ multiplex PCR assay. Here the immuneACCESS table is served through TCRdb, limited to in-frame sequences with V and J called. Missing clones are a known gap in these copies; in checked studies unresolved V genes cover under half, and the rest lacks a known reason. The sample records some 95,000 clones, roughly 85% of which are singletons. Of the sample, about 0.5% falls within the top ten clones. The sequencing here drew on CD4+ or CD8+ T cells sorted from blood, taken in a trial of the OX40 agonist ivuxolimab. These receptors all stem from an adult with an advanced solid tumor such as melanoma, head and neck, liver or kidney cancer.

The rearrangement joins TRBV15 to TRBJ1-2; D is possibly TRBD1 (5 bases). The germline CDR1 and CDR2 sequences are LNHNV and YYDKDF (reference sequence). The V end lost 0 bases, the J end lost 8 bases, and 7 bases lay between the germline ends. The CDR3 length is 12 residues. DNA for the CDR3: TGTGCCACCAGCAGAGAGGGGACGGGCTACACCTTC. Protein: CATSREGTGYTF.

The chain combines TRBV5-1 with TRBJ1-4; 9 bases align to TRBD1. CDR3 length: 15 residues. Germline V gene data show CDR1 as SGHRS and CDR2 as YFSETQ. V lost 4 bases, J lost 7 bases, and 8 bases stayed unmatched. The CDR3 bases are TGCGCCAGCAGCCCAATAGGGACAGGGAGTGAAAAACTGTTTTTT. Amino acid sequence: CASSPIGTGSEKLFF.

The CDR3 DNA reads as TGCAGCGTCCCCGTGGGGGCCCCCGACAATGAGCAGTTCTTC. Its translation: CSVPVGAPDNEQFF. The chain has TRBV29-1 and TRBJ2-1, with D perhaps TRBD1 (6 bases). The V end lost 6 bases, the J end lost 5 bases, and 17 bases lay between the germline ends. This CDR3 is built from 14 residues. The germline V gene encodes CDR1 SQVTM and CDR2 ANQGSEA.

DNA for the CDR3: TGTGCCAGCAGTAACCCGGCAGGGGTCCGGGAGGGCGGTCCAGAGACCCAGTACTTC. It yields the protein CASSNPAGVREGGPETQYF. The chain has TRBV28 and TRBJ2-5; 8 bases are shared with TRBD2. The CDR3 runs 19 residues. The V segment lost 5 bases and the J segment 4 bases; nucleotides outside the gene matches: 21. Germline V gene lookup returns CDR1 MDHEN and CDR2 SYDVKM.

V usage is TRBV29-1 and J usage is TRBJ1-2, with D perhaps TRBD1 (6 bases). V was clipped by 8 bases and J by 7 bases, with 17 bases between them. The CDR3 totals 12 residues. The V gene's germline CDR1 is SQVTM and CDR2 ANQGSEA. The CDR3 DNA reads as TGCAGCTTTACCAACAGGGCGACTGGCTACACCTTC. It is translated as CSFTNRATGYTF.

V is TRBV6-5 and J is TRBJ1-2; D call uncertain. This CDR3 region has 12 residues. V lost 4 bases, J lost 5 bases, and 8 bases lay in between. Germline V gene lookup returns CDR1 MNHEY and CDR2 SVGAGI. The CDR3 protein is CASSSLAYGYTF. Written as DNA, the CDR3 is TGTGCCAGCAGTTCCCTGGCTTATGGCTACACCTTC.

The genes are TRBV15 and TRBJ2-1; 9 nucleotides match TRBD2. V lost 0 bases to trimming and J lost 1 base; unmatched junction nucleotides: 1. In germline, CDR1 is LNHNV, CDR2 YYDKDF (reference sequence). The CDR3 runs to 16 residues. The CDR3: CATSRERGGSYNEQFF. CDR3 sequence (DNA): TGTGCCACCAGCAGAGAGCGGGGGGGGTCCTACAATGAGCAGTTCTTC.

This clone was observed a single time. This sequence joins TRBV5-1 and TRBJ2-1, with TRBD1 matching over 12 bases. The CDR3 consists of 15 residues. Per germline, CDR1 SGHRS and CDR2 YFSETQ. Trimming took 4 bases from V and 8 from J; bases not matched to a gene: 7. For the CDR3, the DNA is TGCGCCAGCAGCGCCCGGGACAGGGGGCTAGATGAGCAGTTCTTC. Translating it yields CASSARDRGLDEQFF.

For this clone: Germline and junction disagree at one end, which may indicate a read error. The V and J genes are TRBV5-8 and TRBJ1-6, with TRBD1 matching 7 bases. The CDR3 sequence is 15 residues long. Germline V gives CDR1 SGHTS, CDR2 YDEGEE. The CDR3 is CASRRSGGHKSPLHF. In DNA form, the CDR3 reads TGTGCCAGCAGAAGATCAGGGGGGCATAAATCACCCCTCCACTTT.

The rearrangement joins TRBV4-3 to TRBJ2-5; a possible D gene is TRBD2 (5 bases). V shed 4 bases and J shed 1 base, with 7 bases lying between them. CDR3 length equals 13 residues. Germline values: CDR1 LGHNA, CDR2 YSLEER. The CDR3 is CASSRRVQETQYF. The CDR3 DNA reads TGCGCCAGCAGCCGGCGGGTCCAAGAGACCCAGTACTTC.

V usage is TRBV6-6 and J usage is TRBJ2-7, with TRBD1 as a possible D gene (6 bases). The CDR3 is 13 amino acids. V was clipped by 5 bases and J by 5 bases, with 13 bases between them. The germline V gene has CDR1 MNHNY and CDR2 SVGAGI (reference sequence). CDR3 amino acids: CASSPTGWDEQYF. In DNA, the CDR3 is TGTGCCAGCAGTCCAACAGGGTGGGACGAGCAGTACTTC.

J is TRBJ1-2 and V is TRBV5-1; D gene uncertain. The germline V and J ends were trimmed by 4 bases and 2 bases, with 12 bases remaining between them. Looked up from germline, CDR1 is SGHRS and CDR2 is YFSETQ. This CDR3 is built from 14 residues. The CDR3 loop is CASSPSGGNYGYTF. CDR3 coding DNA: TGCGCCAGCAGCCCCAGTGGAGGGAACTATGGCTACACCTTC.

V is TRBV7-6 and J is TRBJ2-7; D unclear. CDR1 SGHVS and CDR2 FNYEAQ come from the germline V gene. V lost 3 bases and J 2 bases, leaving 8 bases between the germline ends. This CDR3 has 13 residues. The CDR3 spells CASSFSQTYEQYF. Written as DNA, the CDR3 is TGTGCCAGCAGCTTCTCCCAGACCTACGAGCAGTACTTC.

This chain joins TRBV5-1 and TRBJ1-3; D gene uncertain. This CDR3 region has 14 residues. Germline CDR1 and CDR2: SGHRS and YFSETQ. V was pared by 8 bases and J by 4 bases, with 16 bases between. CDR3 sequence (DNA): TGCGCCAGTAGATCACAGATTGCCGGAAACACCATATATTTT. Its protein product is CASRSQIAGNTIYF.

As regards this clone: Other DNA sequences of this sample code for an identical CDR3. The V gene is TRBV6-1, the J gene TRBJ1-2, with D possibly matching TRBD1 (6 bases). The CDR3 is 12 amino acids. Germline CDR1 and CDR2: MNHNS and SASEGT. Trimming shortened V by 9 bases and J by 5 bases, and 13 bases separated the two germline ends. Written as DNA, the CDR3 is TGTGCCAGTAGCCAACAGGGTTATGGCTACACCTTC. Translated: CASSQQGYGYTF.

The chain has TRBV2 and TRBJ2-7; TRBD1 might be the D (6 bases). The germline V gene encodes CDR1 SNHLY and CDR2 FYNNEI. CDR3 length equals 14 residues. Trimming pared 2 bases from V and 3 bases from J, leaving 11 bases between. In DNA form, the CDR3 reads TGTGCCAGCAGTGAATGGTCAGGGGTCTACGAGCAGTACTTC. It encodes CASSEWSGVYEQYF. The full variable domain, in which reference TRBV2 and TRBJ2-7 provide the parts outside the CDR3, is EPEVTQTPSHQVTQMGQEVILRCVPISNHLYFYWYRQILGQKVEFLVSFYNNEISEKSEIFDDQFSVERPDGSNFTLKIRSTKLEDSAMYFCASSEWSGVYEQYFGPGTRLTVT.

This chain's CDR3 is CASSPQGLSTDTQYF. The CDR3 nucleotides read TGTGCCAGCAGCCCGCAGGGACTCAGCACAGATACGCAGTATTTT. This sequence joins TRBV5-5 and TRBJ2-3; D may be TRBD2 (6 bases). V was cut by 4 bases and J by 0 bases, with 12 bases left in between. This CDR3 has 15 amino acids. Germline CDR1 reads SGHKS; CDR2 reads YYEKEE (reference sequence).